These T cell receptor beta chains were read from a single sample in a study of T-cell memory formation after mild COVID-19. TCRdb ran MiXCR on the 5' RACE reads and lists one entry per CDR3 protein. The data show 300,000 to 350,000 distinct CDR3 sequences, approximately 13% seen once. Source material: PBMCs or a T cell subset sorted from them (not recorded which). These receptors were obtained from a man between 18 and 35 years old who had mild COVID-19 (a few samples of this study predate the infection). Cell type and time point are not known. CDR3s leave out the opening cysteine and the closing phenylalanine or tryptophan. Size values are once, few and many counts, or a class for expanded clones, and some rows have none.

TRBV7-6	.	TRBJ2-5	ASSKYFREGETQY
TRBV4-1	many	TRBJ1-2	ASTQGVGYT
TRBV12-3/TRBV12-4	many	TRBJ2-5	ASRGDNQETQY
TRBV7-6	many	TRBJ2-7	ASSLYSGTGGNEQY
TRBV6-6	few	TRBJ1-3	ASSLAGTQPFGTIY
TRBV24-1	many	TRBJ2-2	ATGDRNTGELF
TRBV7-9	many	TRBJ1-1	ASSLARGPAF
TRBV29-1	many	TRBJ2-5	SVVFPARGGETQY
TRBV5-1	many	TRBJ2-3	ASRERPSTDTQY
TRBV6-6	few	TRBJ1-5	ASSRGRAGNQPQH
TRBV12-3/TRBV12-4	few	TRBJ2-2	ASRTGGSTGELF
TRBV27	few	TRBJ1-5	ASSWGPNQPQH
TRBV7-9	.	TRBJ1-2	ASSLPQGRIYGYT
TRBV4-2	many	TRBJ2-1	ASSQVLRDNEQF
TRBV29-1	few	TRBJ2-1	SGSRGGWDEQF
TRBV7-8	few	TRBJ2-2	ASSGQGINTGELF
TRBV7-2	many	TRBJ1-5	ASSSRGWNQPQH
TRBV7-9	few	TRBJ2-3	ASESRGGTDTQY
TRBV29-1	many	TRBJ2-7	SVFLDSSSYEQY
TRBV18	few	TRBJ2-3	ASSPFSGSTSTDTQY
TRBV3-1	few	TRBJ1-2	ASSLMNGYT
TRBV7-3	many	TRBJ2-2	ASSSTGGITGELF
TRBV5-1	.	TRBJ2-1	ASSLDGDEQF
TRBV6-5	few	TRBJ1-2	ASSPLSGLYGYT
TRBV12-3/TRBV12-4	few	TRBJ2-2	ASSSTQGSGELF
TRBV3-1	few	TRBJ2-5	ASNLVMKGETQY
TRBV18	few	TRBJ1-1	ASSPLAGNTEAF
TRBV7-9	few	TRBJ2-4	ASRPDVGAKLNIQY
TRBV7-8	few	TRBJ2-1	ASSVEVSSYNEQF
TRBV7-2	few	TRBJ1-1	ASSLNGGRVNTEAF
TRBV27	.	TRBJ2-5	ASSGPGETQY
TRBV9	many	TRBJ2-1	ASSVANEQF
TRBV9	.	TRBJ2-1	ASSSSGVNEQF
TRBV11-3	few	TRBJ2-2	ASSLQGPGTGELF
TRBV12-3/TRBV12-4	.	TRBJ1-1	ASSPRGGNKNTEAF
TRBV18	many	TRBJ1-5	ASSPPNSLGQPQH
TRBV12-3/TRBV12-4	few	TRBJ1-2	ASSSKDRMRNYGYT
TRBV7-2	.	TRBJ2-7	ASSSYPTGTSGGRSPSYEQY
TRBV20-1	.	TRBJ2-5	SAPRAQSLQETQY
TRBV19	few	TRBJ1-1	ASSPYGVGGTEAF
TRBV19	few	TRBJ1-2	ASTQGLGGYT
TRBV6-2/TRBV6-3	few	TRBJ1-1	ASSYVLGTGGSATEAF
TRBV6-2/TRBV6-3	.	TRBJ1-3	ASRTYQGSDSGNTIY
TRBV11-2	.	TRBJ2-1	ASSWTSGGGSYNEQF
TRBV7-8	few	TRBJ2-5	ASSPMASTTGETQY
TRBV19	.	TRBJ2-2	ASSILRTGGSGELF
TRBV29-1	.	TRBJ1-1	SYGTGNTEAF
TRBV20-1	.	TRBJ2-3	SARQDSLSTDTQY
TRBV6-5	.	TRBJ2-6	ASSYSSGRVAGANVLT
TRBV6-2/TRBV6-3	few	TRBJ2-3	ASKRQGLILSDTQY
TRBV12-3/TRBV12-4	.	TRBJ1-2	ASSPPGQGSYGYT
TRBV15	.	TRBJ1-2	ATSSRGAQGYT
TRBV6-2/TRBV6-3	few	TRBJ1-2	ASRRGVGRYT
TRBV5-1	few	TRBJ1-5	ASSLAIDQPQH
TRBV29-1	.	TRBJ2-7	SVAFRGSYEQY
TRBV7-9	.	TRBJ1-1	ASSSGLDMNTEAF
TRBV7-2	few	TRBJ1-3	ASSLVGRESGNTIY
TRBV5-1	.	TRBJ1-6	ASSRSGVYSYNSPLH
TRBV12-3/TRBV12-4	.	TRBJ1-5	ASSLRGIQPQH
TRBV28	few	TRBJ1-5	ASSRKMNQPQH